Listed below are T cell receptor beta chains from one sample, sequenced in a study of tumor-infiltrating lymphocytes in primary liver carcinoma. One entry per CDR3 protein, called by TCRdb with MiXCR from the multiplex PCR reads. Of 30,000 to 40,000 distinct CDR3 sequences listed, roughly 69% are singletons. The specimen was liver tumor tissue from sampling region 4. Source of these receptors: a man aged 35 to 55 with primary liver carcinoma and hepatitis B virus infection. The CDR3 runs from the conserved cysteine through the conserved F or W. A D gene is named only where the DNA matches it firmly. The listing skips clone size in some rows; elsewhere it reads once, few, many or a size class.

DNA: TGTGCCAGCAGTCCACAACTAGGGGGCGAGCAGTACTTC; CDR3: CASSPQLGGEQYF; V: TRBV5-6; D: -; size: once; J: TRBJ2-7
DNA: TGTGCCAGTAGTACCGGGACTTCCTCGATCTACGAGCAGTACTTC; CDR3: CASSTGTSSIYEQYF; V: TRBV19; D: -; size: many; J: TRBJ2-7
DNA: TGTGCCAGCAGCCAGGAACAGGGAGTGAATTCACCCCTTCACTTT; CDR3: CASSQEQGVNSPLHF; V: TRBV11-2; D: -; size: -; J: TRBJ1-6
DNA: TGTGCCAGCACCCTGGGGCGGTACACCTACAATGAGCAATTCTTC; CDR3: CASTLGRYTYNEQFF; V: TRBV6-1; D: -; size: -; J: TRBJ2-1
DNA: TGTACCTGGAGTAACCGGGGGGTATCCAAAAACATTCAGTACTTT; CDR3: CTWSNRGVSKNIQYF; V: TRBV30; D: TRBD2; size: -; J: TRBJ2-4
DNA: TGTGCTGTCAGGGGGAAGCGATCCTACGAGCAGTACTTC; CDR3: CAVRGKRSYEQYF; V: TRBV11-1; D: TRBD1; size: few; J: TRBJ2-7
DNA: TGTGCCAGCAACCCCACCAGGGGGGCAACCGGGGAGCCGTTTTTT; CDR3: CASNPTRGATGEPFF; V: TRBV11-2; D: -; size: -; J: TRBJ2-2
DNA: TGCGCCAGCAGCCAGTATTATCGACAGGAGCGAATCTATGGCTACACCTTC; CDR3: CASSQYYRQERIYGYTF; V: TRBV4-3; D: -; size: -; J: TRBJ1-2
DNA: TGTCCCAGCAGCTTAGAACTTGGGCGGCTCAGGCTGTTTTTT; CDR3: CPSSLELGRLRLFF; V: TRBV11-2; D: -; size: -; J: TRBJ1-4
DNA: TGTCCCAGGAGCTTTCCCGGGACTAGCGGGACCAAAAGCATTCGGTACTTC; CDR3: CPRSFPGTSGTKSIRYF; V: TRBV11-1; D: TRBD2; size: -; J: TRBJ2-4
DNA: TGCAGCGTTGAGTGCGGGGCCGACATCACAGATACACAGTATTTT; CDR3: CSVECGADITDTQYF; V: TRBV29-1; D: -; size: -; J: TRBJ2-3
DNA: TGTGTCAGCAGCTTATATCATCGGGGTAGGAACACCGGGGAGCTGTTTTTT; CDR3: CVSSLYHRGRNTGELFF; V: TRBV11-2; D: -; size: -; J: TRBJ2-2
DNA: TGTGCCAGCAGTCCTAGCTCAATCCAGGGTACTGGGCGGGAGGCCCAGTACTTC; CDR3: CASSPSSIQGTGREAQYF; V: TRBV11-2; D: TRBD2; size: -; J: TRBJ2-5
DNA: TGTGCCAGCAGTACAGGGGAAGGGTCCTACAATGAGCAGTTCTTC; CDR3: CASSTGEGSYNEQFF; V: TRBV6-4; D: TRBD1; size: many; J: TRBJ2-1
DNA: TGCGCCAGCAGCCAAGCAAACTCGGGCATTGAAGCTTTCTTT; CDR3: CASSQANSGIEAFF; V: TRBV4-1; D: -; size: few; J: TRBJ1-1
DNA: TGTGCCAGCGGCGGGCAGGGCACCTTATATTTT; CDR3: CASGGQGTLYF; V: TRBV12-3/TRBV12-4; D: -; size: -; J: TRBJ1-3
DNA: TGCAGCGTTTCCGGAACAGGGACGTCAAATACGCAGTATTTT; CDR3: CSVSGTGTSNTQYF; V: TRBV29-1; D: -; size: -; J: TRBJ2-3